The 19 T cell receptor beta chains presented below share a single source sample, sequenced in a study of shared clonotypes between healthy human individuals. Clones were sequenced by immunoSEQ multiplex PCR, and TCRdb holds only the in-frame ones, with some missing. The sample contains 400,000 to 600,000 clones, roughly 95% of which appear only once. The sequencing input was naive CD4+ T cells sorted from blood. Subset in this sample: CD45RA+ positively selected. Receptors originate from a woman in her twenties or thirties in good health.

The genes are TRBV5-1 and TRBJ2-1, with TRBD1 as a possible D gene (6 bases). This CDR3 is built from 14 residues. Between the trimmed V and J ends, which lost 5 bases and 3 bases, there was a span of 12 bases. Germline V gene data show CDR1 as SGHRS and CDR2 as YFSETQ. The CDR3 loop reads CASRQGWVYNEQFF. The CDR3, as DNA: TGCGCCAGCAGACAGGGTTGGGTCTACAATGAGCAGTTCTTC. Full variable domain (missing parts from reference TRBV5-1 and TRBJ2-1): KAGVTQTPRYLIKTRGQQVTLSCSPISGHRSVSWYQQTPGQGLQFLFEYFSETQRNKGNFPGRFSGRQFSNSRSEMNVSTLELGDSALYLCASRQGWVYNEQFFGPGTRLTVL.

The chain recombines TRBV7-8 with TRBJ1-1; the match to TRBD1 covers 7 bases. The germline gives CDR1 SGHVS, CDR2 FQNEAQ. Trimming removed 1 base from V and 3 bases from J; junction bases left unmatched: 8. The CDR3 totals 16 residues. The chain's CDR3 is CASSLGQGPPDTEAFF. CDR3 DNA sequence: TGTGCCAGCAGCTTAGGACAGGGTCCCCCGGACACTGAAGCTTTCTTT.

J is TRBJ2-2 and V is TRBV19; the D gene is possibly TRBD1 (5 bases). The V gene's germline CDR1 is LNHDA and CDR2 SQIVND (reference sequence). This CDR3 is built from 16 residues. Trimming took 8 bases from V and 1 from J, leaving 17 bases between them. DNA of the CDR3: TGTGCCAGTCGTTCAAGGCAGGGTCGGAACACCGGGGAGCTGTTTTTT. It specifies CASRSRQGRNTGELFF.

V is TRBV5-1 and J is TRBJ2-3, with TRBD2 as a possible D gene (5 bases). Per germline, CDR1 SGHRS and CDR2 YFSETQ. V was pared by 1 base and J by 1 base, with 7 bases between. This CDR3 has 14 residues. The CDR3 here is CASSLLAGTDTQYF. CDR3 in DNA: TGCGCCAGCAGCTTGCTAGCAGGCACAGATACGCAGTATTTT.

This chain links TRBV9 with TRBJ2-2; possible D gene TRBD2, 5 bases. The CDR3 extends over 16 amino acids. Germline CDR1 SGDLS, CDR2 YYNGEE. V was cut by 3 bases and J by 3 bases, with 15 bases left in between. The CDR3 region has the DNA TGTGCCAGCAGCGGCTATTGGACTCTACACACCGGGGAGCTGTTTTTT. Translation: CASSGYWTLHTGELFF.

CDR3 in DNA: TGTGCCAGCAGCGCGATTCACTACGAGCAGTACTTC. Amino acids: CASSAIHYEQYF. The gene calls are TRBV11-2 and TRBJ2-7; no clear D. The CDR3 contains 12 residues. The V and J ends lost 5 bases and 3 bases respectively, with 8 bases between them. Germline V gene lookup returns CDR1 SGHAT and CDR2 FQNNGV. Looking up the rest from reference TRBV11-2 and TRBJ2-7 gives the full variable domain: EAGVAQSPRYKIIEKRQSVAFWCNPISGHATLYWYQQILGQGPKLLIQFQNNGVVDDSQLPKDRFSAERLKGVDSTLKIQPAKLEDSAVYLCASSAIHYEQYFGPGTRLTVT.

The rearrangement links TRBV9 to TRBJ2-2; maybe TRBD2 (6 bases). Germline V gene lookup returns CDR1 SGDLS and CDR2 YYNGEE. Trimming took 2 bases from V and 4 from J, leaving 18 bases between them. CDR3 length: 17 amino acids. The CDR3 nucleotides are TGTGCCAGCAGCGTTATAGGCGGGAAAGCTCGCACCGGGGAGCTGTTTTTT. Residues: CASSVIGGKARTGELFF.

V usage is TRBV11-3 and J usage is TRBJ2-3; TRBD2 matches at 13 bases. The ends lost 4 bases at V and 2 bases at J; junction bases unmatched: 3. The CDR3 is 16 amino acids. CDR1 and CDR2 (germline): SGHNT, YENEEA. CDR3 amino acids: CASSSGTSGNTDTQYF. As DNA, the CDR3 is TGTGCCAGCAGCTCCGGGACTAGCGGGAACACAGATACGCAGTATTTT.

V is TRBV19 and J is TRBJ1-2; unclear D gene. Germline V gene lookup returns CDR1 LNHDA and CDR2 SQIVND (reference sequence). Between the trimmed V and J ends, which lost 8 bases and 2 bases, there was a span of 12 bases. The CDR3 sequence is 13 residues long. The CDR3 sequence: CASRQVGNYGYTF. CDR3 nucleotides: TGTGCCAGTCGGCAGGTTGGGAACTATGGCTACACCTTC.

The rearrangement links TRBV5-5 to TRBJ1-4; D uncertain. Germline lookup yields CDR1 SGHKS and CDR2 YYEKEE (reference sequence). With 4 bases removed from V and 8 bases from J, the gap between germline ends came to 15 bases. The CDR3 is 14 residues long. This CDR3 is CASSPVSVGEKLFF. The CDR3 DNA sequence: TGTGCCAGCAGCCCCGTGAGCGTCGGCGAAAAACTGTTTTTT.

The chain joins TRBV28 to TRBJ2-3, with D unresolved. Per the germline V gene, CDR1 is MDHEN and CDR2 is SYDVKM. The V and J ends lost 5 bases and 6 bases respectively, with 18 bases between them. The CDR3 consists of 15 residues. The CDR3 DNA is TGTGCCAGCAGTCCCCGTTTAGTCGGGTCCGATACGCAGTATTTT. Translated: CASSPRLVGSDTQYF.

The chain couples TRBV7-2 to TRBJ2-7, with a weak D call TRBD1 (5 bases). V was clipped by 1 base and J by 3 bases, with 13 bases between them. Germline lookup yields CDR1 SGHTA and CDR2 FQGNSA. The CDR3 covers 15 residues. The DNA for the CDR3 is TGTGCCAGCAGCTTAGGTGGGGCAGTCGGCTACGAGCAGTACTTC. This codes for CASSLGGAVGYEQYF.

CDR3 loop: CASSIDRVKFF. CDR3 DNA sequence: TGTGCCAGTAGTATCGACAGGGTTAAGTTCTTC. The chain couples TRBV19 to TRBJ2-1, with 7 bases lining up with TRBD1. The CDR3 covers 11 residues. Germline V gene sequence: CDR1 LNHDA, CDR2 SQIVND (reference sequence). V trimming: 3 bases; J trimming: 14 bases; junction bases outside the gene matches: 4.

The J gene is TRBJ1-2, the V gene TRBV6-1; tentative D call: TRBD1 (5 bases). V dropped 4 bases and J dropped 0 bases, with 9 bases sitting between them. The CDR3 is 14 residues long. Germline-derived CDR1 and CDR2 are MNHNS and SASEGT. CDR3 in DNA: TGTGCCAGCAGTGCAACAGGATCTAACTATGGCTACACCTTC. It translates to CASSATGSNYGYTF.

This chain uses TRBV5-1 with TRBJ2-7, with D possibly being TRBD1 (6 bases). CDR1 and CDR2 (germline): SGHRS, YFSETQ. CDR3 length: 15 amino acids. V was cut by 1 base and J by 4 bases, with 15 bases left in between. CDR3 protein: CASSLLLGQGYEQYF. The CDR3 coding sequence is TGCGCCAGCAGCTTGCTTTTAGGTCAGGGGTACGAGCAGTACTTC.

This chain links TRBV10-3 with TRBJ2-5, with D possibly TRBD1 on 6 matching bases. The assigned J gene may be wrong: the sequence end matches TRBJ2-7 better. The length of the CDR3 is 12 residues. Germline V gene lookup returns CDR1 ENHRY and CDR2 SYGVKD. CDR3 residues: CAISERGIEQYF. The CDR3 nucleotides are TGTGCCATCTCCGAGAGGGGGATCGAGCAGTACTTC.

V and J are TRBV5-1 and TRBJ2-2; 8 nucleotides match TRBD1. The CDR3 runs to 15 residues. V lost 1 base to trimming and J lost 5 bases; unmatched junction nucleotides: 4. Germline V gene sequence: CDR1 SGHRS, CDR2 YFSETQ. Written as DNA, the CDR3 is TGCGCCAGCAGCTTGTGGACAGGGAGGACCGGGGAGCTGTTTTTT. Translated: CASSLWTGRTGELFF.

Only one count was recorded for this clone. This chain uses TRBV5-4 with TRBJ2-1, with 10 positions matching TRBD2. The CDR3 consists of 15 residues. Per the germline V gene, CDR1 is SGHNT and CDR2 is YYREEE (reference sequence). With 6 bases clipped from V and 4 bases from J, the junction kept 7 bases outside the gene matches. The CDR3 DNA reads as TGTGCCAGCAACCGACAAGCGGGAGGGTACAATGAGCAGTTCTTC. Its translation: CASNRQAGGYNEQFF.

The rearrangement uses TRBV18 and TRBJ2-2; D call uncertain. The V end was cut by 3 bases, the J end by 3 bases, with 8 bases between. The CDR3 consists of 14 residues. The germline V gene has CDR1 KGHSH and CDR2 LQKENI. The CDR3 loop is CASSPFGDTGELFF. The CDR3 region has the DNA TGTGCCAGCTCACCCTTCGGTGACACCGGGGAGCTGTTTTTT.